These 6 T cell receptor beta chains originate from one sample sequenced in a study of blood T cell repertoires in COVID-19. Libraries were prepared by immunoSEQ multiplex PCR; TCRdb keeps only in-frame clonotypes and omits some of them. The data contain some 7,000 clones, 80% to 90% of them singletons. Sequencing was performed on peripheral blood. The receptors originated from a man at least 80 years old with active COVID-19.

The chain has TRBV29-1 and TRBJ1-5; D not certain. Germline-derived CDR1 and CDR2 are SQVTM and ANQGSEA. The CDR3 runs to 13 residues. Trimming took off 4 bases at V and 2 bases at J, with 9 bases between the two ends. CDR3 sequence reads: CSVGEGGNQPQHF. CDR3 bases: TGCAGCGTTGGTGAGGGTGGCAATCAGCCCCAGCATTTT.

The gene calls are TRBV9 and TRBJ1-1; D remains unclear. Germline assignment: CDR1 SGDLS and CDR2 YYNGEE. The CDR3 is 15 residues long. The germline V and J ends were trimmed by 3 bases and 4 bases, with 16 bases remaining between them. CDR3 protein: CASSARSGWGTEAFF. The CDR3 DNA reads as TGTGCCAGCAGCGCCCGTTCGGGGTGGGGCACTGAAGCTTTCTTT. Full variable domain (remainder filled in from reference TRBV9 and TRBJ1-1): DSGVTQTPKHLITATGQRVTLRCSPRSGDLSVYWYQQSLDQGLQFLIQYYNGEERAKGNILERFSAQQFPDLHSELNLSSLELGDSALYFCASSARSGWGTEAFFGQGTRLTVV.

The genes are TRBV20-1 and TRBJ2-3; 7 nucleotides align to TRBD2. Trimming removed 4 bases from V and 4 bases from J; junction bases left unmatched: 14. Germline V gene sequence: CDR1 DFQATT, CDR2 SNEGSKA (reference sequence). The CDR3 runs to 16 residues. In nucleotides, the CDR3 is TGCAGTGCTAATGATATGCGGGAGTTCCAATCAGATACGCAGTATTTT. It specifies CSANDMREFQSDTQYF.

CDR3 sequence reads: CASGEWAGFNEKLFF. The CDR3, as DNA: TGTGCCAGCGGGGAGTGGGCAGGCTTTAATGAAAAACTGTTTTTT. This chain connects TRBV19 to TRBJ1-4, with D uncertain. Germline values: CDR1 LNHDA, CDR2 SQIVND (reference sequence). The CDR3 contains 15 residues. V lost 9 bases and J 4 bases, leaving 18 bases between the germline ends.

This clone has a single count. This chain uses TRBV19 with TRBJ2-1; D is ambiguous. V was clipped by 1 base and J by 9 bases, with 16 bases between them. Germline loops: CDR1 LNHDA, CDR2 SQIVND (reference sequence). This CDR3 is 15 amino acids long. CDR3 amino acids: CASSIASLSNTEQFF. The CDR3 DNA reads TGTGCCAGTAGTATAGCCTCTCTTTCGAACACTGAGCAGTTCTTC.

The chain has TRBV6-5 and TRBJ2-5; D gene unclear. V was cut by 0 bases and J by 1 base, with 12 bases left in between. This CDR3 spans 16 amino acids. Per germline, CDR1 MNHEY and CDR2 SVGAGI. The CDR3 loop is CASSYSRGRSQETQYF. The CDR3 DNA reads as TGTGCCAGCAGTTACTCTCGCGGCAGATCCCAAGAGACCCAGTACTTC.